This T cell receptor beta chain comes out of a study of T cell repertoires in cytomegalovirus infection. Study-wide context: HLA-B-restricted CMV epitopes that are well studied were used alongside recently identified HLA-C-restricted ones. A matching HLA type, together with CMV infection, was signaled by public TCR beta signatures.

Overall study findings and caveats: CMV-specific TCR beta clonotypes restricted by HLA-C were the ones dominating the ex vivo response. Adding up the frequency of public TCR beta families identified people who carried CMV plus the relevant HLA.

On this clonotype: Its antigen is still unknown.

V lost 3 bases, J lost 2 bases, and 14 bases lay in between. Germline CDR1 SGDLS, CDR2 YYNGEE. The CDR3 spans 15 residues. From the reads, TCRdb called clonotypes with MiXCR, one entry per CDR3 protein. The sample lists 700,000 to 900,000 distinct CDR3 sequences, 29% seen once, with 10% to 15% in the top ten. This rearrangement joins TRBV9 to TRBJ1-2; D is perhaps TRBD1 (6 bases). The sequences come from cultured CD8+ T cells from PBMCs, collected from culture after CMV antigen stimulation. The sequence was obtained from a human donor in good health (CMV status not recorded). Some clones in this sample may be carry-over from other donors' samples. The CDR3 here is CASSATPTGNYGYTF. For the CDR3, the DNA is TGTGCCAGCAGCGCCACCCCGACAGGAAACTATGGCTACACCTTC. The variable domain in full, completed from reference TRBV9 and TRBJ1-2, reads DSGVTQTPKHLITATGQRVTLRCSPRSGDLSVYWYQQSLDQGLQFLIQYYNGEERAKGNILERFSAQQFPDLHSELNLSSLELGDSALYFCASSATPTGNYGYTFGSGTRLTVV.